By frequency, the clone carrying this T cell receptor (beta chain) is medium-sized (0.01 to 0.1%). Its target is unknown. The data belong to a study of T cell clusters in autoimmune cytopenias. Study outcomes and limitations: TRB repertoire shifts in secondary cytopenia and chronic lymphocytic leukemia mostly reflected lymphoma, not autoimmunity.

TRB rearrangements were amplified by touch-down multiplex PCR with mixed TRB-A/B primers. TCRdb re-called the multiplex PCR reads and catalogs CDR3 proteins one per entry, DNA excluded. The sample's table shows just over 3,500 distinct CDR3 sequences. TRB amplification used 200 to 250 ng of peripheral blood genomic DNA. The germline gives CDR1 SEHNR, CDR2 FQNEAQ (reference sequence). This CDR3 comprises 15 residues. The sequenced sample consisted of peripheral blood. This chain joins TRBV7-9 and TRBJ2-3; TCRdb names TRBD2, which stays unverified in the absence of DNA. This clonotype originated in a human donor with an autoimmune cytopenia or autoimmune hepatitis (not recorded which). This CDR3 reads CASSLVAGGPDTQYF.